What follows are 27 T cell receptor beta chains derived from one specimen sequenced in a study of T cell responses to AZD1222 COVID-19 vaccine. Sequenced by immunoSEQ multiplex PCR; TCRdb stores in-frame clones only, minus some. The table shows approximately 120,000 clones, with 70% to 90% occurring only once. This sample comprised peripheral blood, obtained on day 0 of AZD1222 vaccination. The receptors here all came from an adult in good health.

J is TRBJ1-1 and V is TRBV27; 8 bases map to TRBD1. V was pared by 11 bases and J by 8 bases, with 13 bases of the junction left unmatched. Germline CDR1 is MNHEY and CDR2 is SMNVEV (reference sequence). The CDR3 sequence is 13 residues long. CDR3: CAYDSGQGGEAFF. DNA of the CDR3: TGTGCCTACGATTCCGGACAGGGTGGGGAAGCTTTCTTT.

The chain links TRBV3-1 (or the pseudogene TRBV3-2) to TRBJ2-3, with 12 bases that match TRBD2. CDR3 size: 16 residues. The ends lost 1 base at V and 4 bases at J; junction bases unmatched: 3. Germline CDR1 LGHDT, CDR2 YNNKEL (reference sequence). For the CDR3, the DNA is TGTGCCAGCAGCCAAGTCCCTAGCGGGGGGGCAGATACGCAGTATTTT. As protein: CASSQVPSGGADTQYF.

J is TRBJ1-6 and V is TRBV19; the D is unclear. The CDR3 loop spans 14 amino acids. With 6 bases removed from V and 7 bases from J, the gap between germline ends came to 13 bases. Germline V gene sequence: CDR1 LNHDA, CDR2 SQIVND (reference sequence). CDR3 nucleotide sequence: TGTGCCAGTAGCCTTCTTATACTAAATTCACCCCTCCACTTT. This codes for CASSLLILNSPLHF.

The rearrangement uses TRBV6-5 and TRBJ2-3; D is possibly TRBD1 or TRBD2 (5 bases each). This CDR3 spans 14 amino acids. CDR1 is MNHEY and CDR2 is SVGAGI in the germline V gene. Trimming pared 6 bases from V and 2 bases from J, leaving 12 bases between. This chain's CDR3 is CASRSRGNTDTQYF. CDR3 sequence (DNA): TGTGCCAGCAGATCGAGGGGTAACACAGATACGCAGTATTTT.

This clone was seen only a few times. CDR3 in DNA: TGTGCCAGCACCCAGGACAGCGGGGGCACTGAAGCTTTCTTT. This translates into CASTQDSGGTEAFF. This chain joins TRBV7-3 and TRBJ1-1, with D tentatively TRBD1 (6 bases). CDR3 length equals 14 residues. V shed 7 bases and J shed 4 bases, with 16 bases lying between them. Germline CDR1 SGHTA, CDR2 FQGTGA.

The genes are TRBV15 and TRBJ1-4, with a possible D match to TRBD1 (5 bases). The CDR3 contains 17 residues. Trimming stripped 8 bases from V and 8 bases from J, with 27 bases between. Per the germline V gene, CDR1 is LNHNV and CDR2 is YYDKDF (reference sequence). Here the CDR3 DNA reads TGTGCCACCCCCTGGGTAGTGGGGCTAGGGTTGAGGGAAAAACTGTTTTTT. It is translated as CATPWVVGLGLREKLFF.

With regard to this clone: The same CDR3 is also encoded by other DNA sequences in this sample. J is TRBJ1-2 and V is TRBV19; D ambiguous. Trimming removed 1 base at V and 4 bases at J, with 7 bases between. The CDR3 has 13 amino acids. The germline V gene has CDR1 LNHDA and CDR2 SQIVND (reference sequence). CDR3 sequence (DNA): TGTGCCAGTAGTATAGGTGGTTCCTATGGCTACACCTTC. This gives the protein CASSIGGSYGYTF.

J is TRBJ1-6 and V is TRBV7-8; 7 bases agree with TRBD1. CDR3 length: 15 residues. The V gene's germline CDR1 is SGHVS and CDR2 FQNEAQ. The V and J ends lost 5 bases and 7 bases, in that order; junction bases with no gene match: 8. CDR3 sequence (DNA): TGTGCCAGCAGCCAATTCCGACAGGGAAATTCACCCCTCCACTTT. Translation gives CASSQFRQGNSPLHF.

This chain links TRBV6-4 with TRBJ1-6, with D unclear. Trimming took off 6 bases at V and 4 bases at J, with 7 bases between the two ends. Germline CDR1 is MRHNA and CDR2 is SNTAGT. This CDR3 is 13 amino acids long. The CDR3 region has the DNA TGTGCCAGCAGCGCCGAGTATAATTCACCCCTCCACTTT. It is translated as CASSAEYNSPLHF.

The chain is built from TRBV11-2 and TRBJ1-2, with 7 bases lining up with TRBD1. From germline, CDR1 is SGHAT and CDR2 FQNNGV. V shed 1 base, J shed 6 bases, and the junction held 2 bases outside the gene matches. CDR3 length equals 13 residues. The CDR3 here is CASSLGGTDGYTF. DNA of the CDR3: TGTGCCAGCAGCTTAGGAGGGACAGATGGCTACACCTTC. The entire variable domain, with the rest obtained from reference TRBV11-2 and TRBJ1-2, is as follows: EAGVAQSPRYKIIEKRQSVAFWCNPISGHATLYWYQQILGQGPKLLIQFQNNGVVDDSQLPKDRFSAERLKGVDSTLKIQPAKLEDSAVYLCASSLGGTDGYTFGSGTRLTVV.

This rearrangement joins TRBV19 to TRBJ1-5; 9 nucleotides agree with TRBD1. The V gene end was trimmed by 0 bases and the J gene end by 5 bases; junction bases not matched to a gene: 14. This CDR3 region has 19 residues. Looked up from germline, CDR1 is LNHDA and CDR2 is SQIVND (reference sequence). The DNA of the CDR3 is TGTGCCAGTAGTATAGAAGGAAGGGCCGGGACAGGGTTTTATCAGCCCCAGCATTTT. Translation gives CASSIEGRAGTGFYQPQHF. The full variable domain, its missing parts supplied by reference TRBV19 and TRBJ1-5, is DGGITQSPKYLFRKEGQNVTLSCEQNLNHDAMYWYRQDPGQGLRLIYYSQIVNDFQKGDIAEGYSVSREKKESFPLTVTSAQKNPTAFYLCASSIEGRAGTGFYQPQHFGDGTRLSIL.

The chain couples TRBV6-1 to TRBJ1-1, with D perhaps TRBD1 (5 bases). CDR1 is MNHNS and CDR2 is SASEGT in the germline V gene. This CDR3 has 18 amino acids. Trimming took 1 base from V and 1 from J, leaving 19 bases between them. CDR3 in DNA: TGTGCCAGCAGTGAAGTATTTTTACGGGTCGGGGGGAACACTGAAGCTTTCTTT. As protein: CASSEVFLRVGGNTEAFF.

The chain couples TRBV6-5 to TRBJ1-2; D not certain. The CDR3 has 15 residues. Germline CDR1 MNHEY, CDR2 SVGAGI. The V and J ends lost 6 bases and 0 bases respectively, with 14 bases between them. The CDR3 nucleotides are TGTGCCAGCAGCCTCGAGTCCAGAGCTAACTATGGCTACACCTTC. Encoded protein: CASSLESRANYGYTF.

This sequence joins TRBV30 and TRBJ2-3; 7 bases align to TRBD2. The ends lost 2 bases at V and 4 bases at J; junction bases unmatched: 9. Germline values: CDR1 GTSNPN, CDR2 SVGIG (reference sequence). This CDR3 comprises 15 residues. This chain's CDR3 is CAWSYGGRAADTQYF. In DNA form, the CDR3 reads TGTGCCTGGAGTTACGGCGGGAGAGCCGCAGATACGCAGTATTTT.

This clone turned up a few times. The chain has TRBV4-1 and TRBJ2-7; 9 bases map to TRBD1. The germline V gene encodes CDR1 MGHRA and CDR2 YSYEKL. V dropped 1 base and J dropped 3; count of bases not matched to a gene: 4. CDR3 length equals 15 residues. This CDR3 is CASSQAQDRGYEQYF. The CDR3 DNA reads as TGCGCCAGCAGCCAAGCCCAGGACAGGGGCTACGAGCAGTACTTC.

This chain joins TRBV21-1 and TRBJ2-3; the table's D gene call, TRBD1, was not cross checked with the DNA. TRBV21-1 represents a pseudogene. This CDR3 has 16 residues. The chain's CDR3 is CASSFRDRGRTDTQYF. The CDR3 nucleotides are TGTGCCAGCAGCTTTCGGGACAGGGGCCGCACAGATACGCAGTATTTT.

The genes are TRBV5-4 and TRBJ2-3; D possibly matches TRBD1 or TRBD2 (5 bases each). Trimming pared 4 bases from V and 1 base from J, leaving 13 bases between. This CDR3 has 15 residues. Germline V lookup: CDR1 SGHNT, CDR2 YYREEE (reference sequence). CDR3 bases: TGTGCCAGCAGCCATCCGGGACCCGGCACAGATACGCAGTATTTT. It translates to CASSHPGPGTDTQYF.

The genes are TRBV12-3 or TRBV12-4 and TRBJ2-7; 7 bases are a match to TRBD1. After removal of 5 bases from V and 5 bases from J, the junction contained 6 bases not matched to a gene. This CDR3 spans 13 amino acids. CDR3 protein: CASSTPRGHEQYF. DNA of the CDR3: TGTGCCAGCAGTACGCCAAGGGGGCACGAGCAGTACTTC.

This chain joins TRBV6-5 and TRBJ1-5; D ambiguous. V shed 6 bases and J shed 9 bases, with 18 bases lying between them. CDR1 is MNHEY, CDR2 SVGAGI, per germline. The CDR3 consists of 14 residues. The CDR3: CASSRTSTSGPQHF. DNA of the CDR3: TGTGCCAGCAGCCGGACTAGCACGTCAGGGCCCCAGCATTTT.

The V and J genes are TRBV2 and TRBJ2-1; D ambiguous. This CDR3 has 13 residues. V was clipped by 4 bases and J by 1 base, with 5 bases between them. Germline-derived CDR1 and CDR2 are SNHLY and FYNNEI. The CDR3, as DNA: TGTGCCAGCAGTGCGGAGTCCTACAATGAGCAGTTCTTC. As protein: CASSAESYNEQFF. The variable domain in full, completed from reference TRBV2 and TRBJ2-1, reads EPEVTQTPSHQVTQMGQEVILRCVPISNHLYFYWYRQILGQKVEFLVSFYNNEISEKSEIFDDQFSVERPDGSNFTLKIRSTKLEDSAMYFCASSAESYNEQFFGPGTRLTVL.

This clone is a singleton in its sample. This chain links TRBV9 with TRBJ2-1, with D unclear. The ends were cut back, 3 bases at V and 5 bases at J, with 3 bases in the middle. Germline values: CDR1 SGDLS, CDR2 YYNGEE. This CDR3 comprises 11 residues. CDR3 loop: CASSADNEQFF. CDR3 in DNA: TGTGCCAGCAGCGCGGACAATGAGCAGTTCTTC. Full variable domain (remainder filled in from reference TRBV9 and TRBJ2-1): DSGVTQTPKHLITATGQRVTLRCSPRSGDLSVYWYQQSLDQGLQFLIQYYNGEERAKGNILERFSAQQFPDLHSELNLSSLELGDSALYFCASSADNEQFFGPGTRLTVL.

This chain uses TRBV7-9 with TRBJ2-5, with D hard to call. V shed 2 bases and J shed 2 bases, with 9 bases lying between them. This CDR3 spans 14 amino acids. The germline CDR1 and CDR2 sequences are SEHNR and FQNEAQ (reference sequence). The CDR3: CASSLSSKQETQYF. As DNA, the CDR3 is TGTGCCAGCAGCTTATCGTCTAAACAAGAGACCCAGTACTTC.

The chain links TRBV10-3 to TRBJ2-2, with D possibly called TRBD1 or TRBD2 (6 bases each). The V end was cut by 6 bases, the J end by 1 base, with 12 bases between. CDR1 is ENHRY, CDR2 SYGVKD, per germline. The CDR3 loop spans 15 amino acids. Written as DNA, the CDR3 is TGTGCCATCAGGAGGGGGGTAGTGAACACCGGGGAGCTGTTTTTT. Its protein product is CAIRRGVVNTGELFF.

The CDR3: CATSRDLEQPQHF. The CDR3 bases are TGTGCCACCAGCAGAGATCTTGAACAGCCCCAGCATTTT. This chain links TRBV15 with TRBJ1-5; no definite D call. The CDR3 spans 13 residues. CDR1 and CDR2 (germline): LNHNV, YYDKDF (reference sequence). Trimming took off 0 bases at V and 7 bases at J, with 7 bases between the two ends.

V and J are TRBV19 and TRBJ2-5; TRBD2 is a possible D gene (5 bases). The CDR3 runs to 17 residues. The V gene's germline CDR1 is LNHDA and CDR2 SQIVND (reference sequence). The V gene lost 2 bases and the J gene lost 0 bases, with 16 bases spanning the gap. For the CDR3, the DNA is TGTGCCAGTAGTATAATATTCCGGGAAACGTACCAAGAGACCCAGTACTTC. Translation gives CASSIIFRETYQETQYF.

This clone was detected only once. V is TRBV27 and J is TRBJ2-3, with 9 bases lining up with TRBD1. Trimming took 1 base from V and 1 from J; bases not matched to a gene: 18. CDR3 size: 21 residues. CDR1 and CDR2 (germline): MNHEY, SMNVEV (reference sequence). CDR3 bases: TGTGCCAGCAGTTTATGGTCGCCCGGGACAGGGCCCCTGGACGGCACAGATACGCAGTATTTT. Residues: CASSLWSPGTGPLDGTDTQYF.

The rearrangement uses TRBV6-5 and TRBJ2-7, with 8 positions matching TRBD1. The CDR3 sequence is 15 residues long. Germline loops: CDR1 MNHEY, CDR2 SVGAGI. V dropped 6 bases and J dropped 1; count of bases not matched to a gene: 8. This chain's CDR3 is CASRPGQDISYEQYF. The CDR3 DNA sequence: TGTGCCAGCAGGCCGGGACAGGACATATCCTACGAGCAGTACTTC.